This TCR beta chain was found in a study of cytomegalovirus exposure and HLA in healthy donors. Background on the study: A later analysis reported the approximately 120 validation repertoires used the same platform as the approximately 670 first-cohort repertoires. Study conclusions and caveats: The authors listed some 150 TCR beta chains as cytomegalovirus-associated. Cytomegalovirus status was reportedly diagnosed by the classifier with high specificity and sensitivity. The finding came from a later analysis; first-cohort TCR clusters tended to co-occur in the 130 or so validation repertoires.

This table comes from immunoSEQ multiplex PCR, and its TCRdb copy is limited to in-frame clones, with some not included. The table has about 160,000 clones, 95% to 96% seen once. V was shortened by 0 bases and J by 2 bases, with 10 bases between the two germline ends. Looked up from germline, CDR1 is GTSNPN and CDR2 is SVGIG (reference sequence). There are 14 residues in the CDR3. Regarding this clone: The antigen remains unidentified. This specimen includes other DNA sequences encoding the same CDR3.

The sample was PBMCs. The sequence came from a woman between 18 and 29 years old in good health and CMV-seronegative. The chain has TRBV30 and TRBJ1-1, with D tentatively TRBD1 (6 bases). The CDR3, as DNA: TGTGCCTGGAGTGTCCAGGGGCTAAACACTGAAGCTTTCTTT. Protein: CAWSVQGLNTEAFF.